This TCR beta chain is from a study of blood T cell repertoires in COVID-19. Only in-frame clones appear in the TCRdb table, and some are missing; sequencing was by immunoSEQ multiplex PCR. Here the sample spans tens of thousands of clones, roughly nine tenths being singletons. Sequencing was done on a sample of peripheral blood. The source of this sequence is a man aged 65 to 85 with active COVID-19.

CDR3 sequence: CASTLGGGDYGYTF. As DNA, the CDR3 is TGTGCCAGCACCCTAGGGGGAGGGGACTATGGCTACACCTTC. This chain connects TRBV6-5 to TRBJ1-2; D might be TRBD1 (6 bases). The CDR3 runs 14 residues. Germline V lookup: CDR1 MNHEY, CDR2 SVGAGI. Trimming removed 7 bases from V and 3 bases from J, with 15 bases in between.